One and the same sample provided the 31 T cell receptor beta chains below, sequenced in a study of T cells after posttransplantation cyclophosphamide. The method was immunoSEQ multiplex PCR; TCRdb's version includes in-frame clones alone and lacks a portion of them. The repertoire holds tens of thousands of clones, with about 94% as singletons. Sequencing was carried out using PBMCs. These receptors all come from a woman aged 30 to 39 in good health and a related stem cell transplant donor.

This chain uses TRBV5-8 with TRBJ1-1, with D hard to call. This CDR3 comprises 14 residues. Germline V gives CDR1 SGHTS, CDR2 YDEGEE. The V end was cut by 0 bases, the J end by 1 base, with 7 bases between. CDR3 amino acids: CASSLALGNTEAFF. The CDR3 bases are TGTGCCAGCAGCTTGGCGTTGGGGAACACTGAAGCTTTCTTT.

The sample holds one count of this clone. The rearrangement uses TRBV28 and TRBJ1-2, with 10 bases that match TRBD1. Germline loops: CDR1 MDHEN, CDR2 SYDVKM. V was pared by 5 bases and J by 8 bases, with 8 bases of the junction left unmatched. The CDR3 is 14 residues long. The CDR3 here is CASSAGTGVKGYTF. The CDR3 bases are TGTGCCAGCAGTGCGGGGACAGGGGTTAAGGGCTACACCTTC.

The table lists this clone with a few counts. The chain links TRBV29-1 to TRBJ1-1, with unresolved D. In germline, CDR1 is SQVTM, CDR2 ANQGSEA. This CDR3 spans 11 amino acids. Trimming removed 4 bases at V and 6 bases at J, with 9 bases between. The CDR3 region has the DNA TGCAGCGTTGCCCCAAATGCTGAAGCTTTCTTT. Amino acid sequence: CSVAPNAEAFF.

The V call is TRBV19, the J call TRBJ1-1; weak D call: TRBD1 (6 bases). This CDR3 region has 15 residues. V lost 6 bases, J lost 4 bases, and 18 bases lay in between. Germline lookup yields CDR1 LNHDA and CDR2 SQIVND (reference sequence). The chain's CDR3 is CASSSPSGGGTEAFF. The DNA of the CDR3 is TGTGCCAGTAGCTCACCCTCGGGAGGGGGCACTGAAGCTTTCTTT.

The chain joins TRBV10-3 to TRBJ2-3, with D uncertain. CDR1 is ENHRY and CDR2 is SYGVKD in the germline V gene. Trimming removed 9 bases from V and 0 bases from J, with 7 bases in between. The CDR3 has 12 amino acids. CDR3 in amino acids: CAIDPSTDTQYF. DNA for the CDR3: TGTGCCATTGATCCTAGCACAGATACGCAGTATTTT.

J is TRBJ1-2 and V is TRBV7-2; D is undetermined. CDR1 is SGHTA, CDR2 FQGNSA, per germline. Trimming removed 2 bases from V and 0 bases from J, with 10 bases in between. The CDR3 sequence is 15 residues long. CDR3 DNA sequence: TGTGCCAGCAGCTTAACGGCTTCCCCTAACTATGGCTACACCTTC. The encoded protein is CASSLTASPNYGYTF.

This clone occurred a few times. The rearrangement uses TRBV19 and TRBJ1-2; TRBD1 might be the D (6 bases). Germline assignment: CDR1 LNHDA and CDR2 SQIVND (reference sequence). Trimming took 3 bases from V and 4 from J, leaving 9 bases between them. This CDR3 spans 13 amino acids. CDR3 sequence (DNA): TGTGCCAGTAGTATGAAGGGGGGCTATGGCTACACCTTC. Translated: CASSMKGGYGYTF.

The chain has TRBV19 and TRBJ2-5; unclear D gene. V was cut by 5 bases and J by 6 bases, with 13 bases left in between. The CDR3 loop spans 13 amino acids. The germline gives CDR1 LNHDA, CDR2 SQIVND (reference sequence). The CDR3 protein is CASSSQVGKTQYF. The DNA for the CDR3 is TGTGCCAGTAGTTCTCAAGTAGGAAAGACCCAGTACTTC.

The chain joins TRBV14 to TRBJ1-6; D is unresolved. The V end lost 0 bases, the J end lost 0 bases, and 15 bases lay between the germline ends. Germline CDR1 SGHDN, CDR2 FVKESK. This CDR3 comprises 19 residues. CDR3 sequence: CASSQDKKGTRSYNSPLHF. CDR3 DNA sequence: TGTGCCAGCAGCCAAGATAAAAAAGGCACCCGCTCCTATAATTCACCCCTCCACTTT.

The DNA for the CDR3 is TGTGCCAGCTCGTCCCAGGGGGGAGGAAGCTATGGCTACACCTTC. It codes for CASSSQGGGSYGYTF. This chain joins TRBV18 and TRBJ1-2, with 7 nucleotides matching TRBD1. The CDR3 runs to 15 residues. Per the germline V gene, CDR1 is KGHSH and CDR2 is LQKENI. J gave up 4 bases and V 6 bases, and 11 bases lay outside the gene matches.

J is TRBJ2-7 and V is TRBV4-1, with D possibly called TRBD1 or TRBD2 (5 bases each). This CDR3 region has 14 residues. Trimming pared 1 base from V and 3 bases from J, leaving 10 bases between. In germline, CDR1 is MGHRA, CDR2 YSYEKL. This CDR3 reads CASSQGRGDYEQYF. DNA of the CDR3: TGCGCCAGCAGCCAAGGAAGAGGGGACTACGAGCAGTACTTC.

The J gene is TRBJ2-7, the V gene TRBV5-1; no clear D. Trimming left V 4 bases short and J 4 bases short, with 12 bases between. This CDR3 region has 13 residues. Germline loops: CDR1 SGHRS, CDR2 YFSETQ. Here the CDR3 reads CASSTPLTYEQYF. The DNA of the CDR3 is TGCGCCAGCAGCACCCCCCTCACTTACGAGCAGTACTTC.

The genes are TRBV7-3 and TRBJ2-2; 13 bases are a match to TRBD2. Germline CDR1 is SGHTA and CDR2 is FQGTGA. The trim removed 5 bases at V and 0 bases at J, leaving 6 bases unmatched. The CDR3 contains 18 residues. CDR3 sequence (DNA): TGTGCCAGCAGCGCGGGACTAGCGGGAAGACCGAACACCGGGGAGCTGTTTTTT. It translates to CASSAGLAGRPNTGELFF.

The table lists this clone with a count of one. V gene TRBV6-1 combines with J gene TRBJ2-2; D possibly uses TRBD1 or TRBD2 (5 bases each). The V gene's germline CDR1 is MNHNS and CDR2 SASEGT. The CDR3 contains 15 residues. V lost 4 bases to trimming and J lost 1 base, with 10 bases between them. The CDR3 DNA sequence: TGTGCCAGCAGTGCTCAGGGACGGAACACCGGGGAGCTGTTTTTT. Translated: CASSAQGRNTGELFF.

The rearrangement joins TRBV25-1 to TRBJ1-1, with 11 bases identical to TRBD1. V gave up 6 bases and J gave up 8 bases; unmatched junction bases: 11. Germline CDR1 and CDR2: MGHDK and SYGVNS. The CDR3 covers 15 residues. The CDR3: CASSDRTGGRWEAFF. The CDR3 DNA follows: TGTGCCAGCAGCGACCGGACAGGGGGCCGTTGGGAAGCTTTCTTT.

The rearrangement links TRBV30 to TRBJ2-1; 7 bases align to TRBD1. The germline V gene has CDR1 GTSNPN and CDR2 SVGIG (reference sequence). The trim removed 0 bases at V and 8 bases at J, leaving 16 bases unmatched. The CDR3 is 17 amino acids. CDR3 protein: CAWSVLPPGGWSDEQFF. The CDR3 nucleotides are TGTGCCTGGAGTGTACTACCCCCAGGGGGATGGAGCGATGAGCAGTTCTTC.

V is TRBV10-3 and J is TRBJ2-1; TRBD1 matches 7 bases. The V and J ends lost 0 bases and 9 bases, in that order; junction bases with no gene match: 11. Per the germline V gene, CDR1 is ENHRY and CDR2 is SYGVKD. The CDR3 runs 16 residues. CDR3 region: CAISESRGGRSSEQFF. CDR3 bases: TGTGCCATCAGTGAGTCGAGAGGGGGCCGTAGTTCTGAGCAGTTCTTC.

For the CDR3, the DNA is TGTGCCAGCAGTTTCAGGGGGGGGAACACTGAAGCTTTCTTT. Translated: CASSFRGGNTEAFF. The chain has TRBV27 and TRBJ1-1, with 7 bases aligning to TRBD1. J was trimmed by 1 base and V by 3 bases; bases with no gene match: 2. There are 14 residues in the CDR3. Germline V gives CDR1 MNHEY, CDR2 SMNVEV (reference sequence).

This clone came up once. This chain links TRBV2 with TRBJ1-2, with no clear D. The CDR3 is 14 amino acids. Trimming shortened V by 5 bases and J by 3 bases, and 13 bases separated the two germline ends. Germline V gene lookup returns CDR1 SNHLY and CDR2 FYNNEI. The CDR3 spells CASSRPGGDYGYTF. The CDR3 nucleotides read TGTGCCAGCAGTCGGCCCGGCGGAGACTATGGCTACACCTTC. The whole variable domain, filled in from reference TRBV2 and TRBJ1-2, reads EPEVTQTPSHQVTQMGQEVILRCVPISNHLYFYWYRQILGQKVEFLVSFYNNEISEKSEIFDDQFSVERPDGSNFTLKIRSTKLEDSAMYFCASSRPGGDYGYTFGSGTRLTVV.

This chain connects TRBV5-6 to TRBJ1-2; 11 nucleotides align to TRBD1. In germline, CDR1 is SGHDT, CDR2 YYEEEE. V was clipped by 2 bases and J by 3 bases; unmatched bases: 6. The CDR3 contains 16 residues. The CDR3 protein is CASSFPRGQGDYGYTF. The CDR3 DNA sequence: TGTGCCAGCAGCTTCCCTAGGGGACAGGGGGACTATGGCTACACCTTC.

The gene calls are TRBV27 and TRBJ1-1, with D possibly TRBD1 on 6 matching bases. This CDR3 comprises 14 residues. The V and J ends lost 3 bases and 5 bases respectively, with 13 bases between them. Looked up from germline, CDR1 is MNHEY and CDR2 is SMNVEV (reference sequence). CDR3 nucleotide sequence: TGTGCCAGCAGTTTTAGCGTAGGGGGGACTGAAGCTTTCTTT. Residues: CASSFSVGGTEAFF.

On this clone itself: No conserved phenylalanine or tryptophan ends this CDR3, so it is likely a read error. The chain links TRBV7-8 to TRBJ1-6; D gene uncertain. Germline V gives CDR1 SGHVS, CDR2 FQNEAQ. This CDR3 has 13 residues. The V end lost 5 bases, the J end lost 7 bases, and 9 bases lay between the germline ends. CDR3 protein: CASSDGRNSPLHL. The CDR3 bases are TGTGCCAGCAGCGACGGACGGAATTCACCCCTCCACCTT.

This chain joins TRBV6-5 and TRBJ1-1, with a possible D match to TRBD1 (6 bases). V gave up 4 bases and J gave up 4 bases, with 10 bases separating them. The CDR3 is 13 amino acids. Germline V gene data show CDR1 as MNHEY and CDR2 as SVGAGI. DNA for the CDR3: TGTGCCAGCAGTTTGGGACACTCCACTGAAGCTTTCTTT. As protein: CASSLGHSTEAFF.

The chain carries TRBV9 and TRBJ1-6; a possible D gene is TRBD1 (5 bases). With 3 bases removed from V and 11 bases from J, the gap between germline ends came to 18 bases. Germline CDR1 SGDLS, CDR2 YYNGEE. The CDR3 runs 15 residues. CDR3 sequence reads: CASSAPGPSLTPLHF. CDR3 bases: TGTGCCAGCAGCGCTCCGGGACCGAGTCTTACACCCCTCCACTTT.

The chain is built from TRBV7-9 and TRBJ1-1, with D possibly TRBD1 on 5 matching bases. The CDR3 length is 13 residues. V lost 5 bases and J lost 4, with 11 bases in between. Germline V CDR1 and CDR2: SEHNR, FQNEAQ (reference sequence). The DNA for the CDR3 is TGTGCCAGCAGCGGGCAGGGTGCCACTGAAGCTTTCTTT. This gives the protein CASSGQGATEAFF.

The J gene is TRBJ1-6, the V gene TRBV19; 7 bases map to TRBD1. Germline lookup yields CDR1 LNHDA and CDR2 SQIVND (reference sequence). V trimming: 4 bases; J trimming: 16 bases; junction bases outside the gene matches: 7. There are 12 residues in the CDR3. The CDR3 spells CASSTRTGWLHF. CDR3 in DNA: TGTGCCAGTAGTACTCGGACAGGCTGGCTCCACTTT.

V is TRBV10-3 and J is TRBJ1-1; a possible D gene is TRBD1 (6 bases). This CDR3 region has 12 residues. V lost 6 bases and J 2 bases, leaving 7 bases between the germline ends. CDR1 and CDR2 (germline): ENHRY, SYGVKD. CDR3 in amino acids: CAIRGGNTEAFF. CDR3 sequence (DNA): TGTGCCATCAGAGGGGGAAACACTGAAGCTTTCTTT.

The V gene is TRBV2, the J gene TRBJ2-7; D is possibly TRBD2 (5 bases). This CDR3 contains 11 residues. V gave up 8 bases and J gave up 4 bases, with 9 bases separating them. Looked up from germline, CDR1 is SNHLY and CDR2 is FYNNEI. The CDR3 protein is CASAEAYEQYF. The CDR3 DNA follows: TGTGCCAGCGCGGAGGCGTACGAGCAGTACTTC.

This clone has a handful of counts. The same CDR3 also results from other DNA sequences found in this sample. This chain connects TRBV2 to TRBJ2-7; no clear D. The V gene's germline CDR1 is SNHLY and CDR2 FYNNEI. With 4 bases removed from V and 1 base from J, the gap between germline ends came to 2 bases. The CDR3 runs 11 residues. The DNA for the CDR3 is TGTGCCAGCAGTGCTTCCTACGAGCAGTACTTC. Protein sequence: CASSASYEQYF.

V gene TRBV13 combines with J gene TRBJ2-7, with TRBD1 identical over 8 bases. The CDR3 contains 14 residues. V shed 0 bases and J 3 bases; nucleotides not matched to a gene: 1. Germline CDR1 PRHDT, CDR2 FYEKMQ (reference sequence). CDR3 sequence (DNA): TGTGCCAGCAGCTTAGGCGACAGGGGCTACGAGCAGTACTTC. Encoded protein: CASSLGDRGYEQYF.

The CDR3 DNA sequence: TGTGCCAGCAGCTTCCAGGGACGCTCTGGAAACACCATATATTTT. Translating it yields CASSFQGRSGNTIYF. This chain connects TRBV7-2 to TRBJ1-3; the D gene is possibly TRBD1 (5 bases). The CDR3 totals 15 residues. The V end was cut by 3 bases, the J end by 0 bases, with 9 bases between. CDR1 and CDR2 from the germline V gene are SGHTA and FQGNSA.